These 13 T cell receptor beta chains originate from one sample sequenced in a study of T cell repertoires in cytomegalovirus infection. TCRdb processed the reads anew with MiXCR; each CDR3 protein has one entry. The sample has about 340,000 distinct CDR3 sequences, roughly 29% seen once; the top ten hold 20%. Antigens of these TCRs are unknown. Sequencing used cultured PBMCs, obtained from culture after CMV antigen stimulation. Receptor source: a human donor in good health (CMV status not recorded). Some clones in this sample may be carry-over from other donors' samples.

In its sample, this clonotype was seen once. This chain joins TRBV25-1 and TRBJ1-2; D remains unclear. CDR3 length: 15 amino acids. Per the germline V gene, CDR1 is MGHDK and CDR2 is SYGVNS. V was trimmed by 4 bases and J by 0 bases, leaving 12 bases between them. CDR3 region: CASSGEGRANYGYTF. The CDR3 bases are TGTGCCAGCAGTGGAGAAGGGAGGGCTAACTATGGCTACACCTTC.

This chain connects TRBV5-5 to TRBJ1-1; 8 bases map to TRBD1. Germline V gives CDR1 SGHKS, CDR2 YYEKEE (reference sequence). J gave up 4 bases and V 4 bases, and 9 bases lay outside the gene matches. The CDR3 spans 15 residues. CDR3 loop: CASSGGQGVITEAFF. The CDR3 DNA reads TGTGCCAGCAGCGGAGGACAGGGAGTCATCACTGAAGCTTTCTTT.

This clonotype was observed a handful of times. V is TRBV12-3 or TRBV12-4 and J is TRBJ1-4, with D possibly TRBD1 on 5 matching bases. The CDR3 covers 15 residues. V lost 5 bases to trimming and J lost 4 bases, with 14 bases between them. This CDR3 is CASSPRQHYNEKLFF. The CDR3 coding sequence is TGTGCCAGCAGTCCACGACAGCACTATAATGAAAAACTGTTTTTT.

CDR3 loop: CASSLPAREAFF. As DNA, the CDR3 is TGTGCCAGCAGTTTACCCGCTCGAGAAGCTTTCTTT. This chain links TRBV28 with TRBJ1-1; D uncertain. The CDR3 runs to 12 residues. Trimming shortened V by 2 bases and J by 8 bases, and 9 bases separated the two germline ends. Germline assignment: CDR1 MDHEN and CDR2 SYDVKM.

As regards this clonotype: One end of the junction fails to match germline, which may point to a read error. The chain couples TRBV7-2 to TRBJ2-7; 11 bases align to TRBD2. CDR3 length: 13 residues. The germline V gene has CDR1 SGHTA and CDR2 FQGNSA. In DNA form, the CDR3 reads TGTGCCAGCAGCCCAGACATAGCGGGAGGGCCCTCATTC. Its protein is CASSPDIAGGPSF.

The chain is built from TRBV4-1 and TRBJ2-3; 9 nucleotides match TRBD1. This CDR3 comprises 14 residues. Trimming at V came to 2 bases and at J to 11 bases, leaving 8 bases not matched to a gene. Germline V gene data show CDR1 as MGHRA and CDR2 as YSYEKL. CDR3 loop: CASSQRGGTGKQYF. CDR3 DNA: TGCGCCAGCAGCCAAAGGGGCGGGACAGGGAAGCAGTATTTT.

About this clonotype: A much bigger clone sits one base away, suggesting this may be a read error. The chain carries TRBV6-1 and TRBJ1-1; a possible D gene is TRBD1 (6 bases). Germline V gives CDR1 MNHNS, CDR2 SASEGT. The CDR3 length is 12 residues. Trimming took 6 bases from V and 8 from J, leaving 13 bases between them. The CDR3 region has the DNA TGTGCCAGCAGGGAACAGGGTCGCGAAGCTTTCTTT. Encoded protein: CASREQGREAFF.

This chain connects TRBV12-3 or TRBV12-4 to TRBJ2-1, with D possibly matching TRBD2 (6 bases). The V end was cut by 3 bases, the J end by 5 bases, with 23 bases between. The CDR3 covers 18 residues. The DNA of the CDR3 is TGTGCCAGCAGTTTTCATTGGGATTGGGGGGTGGCCGACAATGAGCAGTTCTTC. Amino acid sequence: CASSFHWDWGVADNEQFF.

Only a few counts were recorded for this clonotype. This chain connects TRBV5-4 to TRBJ2-7, with D perhaps matching TRBD2 (5 bases). V was trimmed by 4 bases and J by 6 bases, leaving 17 bases between them. CDR3 size: 14 residues. The germline gives CDR1 SGHNT, CDR2 YYREEE (reference sequence). This CDR3 is CASSVTLLESEQYF. CDR3 in DNA: TGTGCCAGCAGCGTCACGCTACTAGAATCCGAGCAGTACTTC.

This sequence joins TRBV24-1 and TRBJ2-5, with 7 bases that match TRBD2. This CDR3 is 16 amino acids long. The V gene's germline CDR1 is KGHDR and CDR2 SFDVKD. V shed 3 bases and J 2 bases; nucleotides not matched to a gene: 8. CDR3 sequence (DNA): TGTGCCACCAGTGATCCGCTCCTAGCGGAACAAGAGACCCAGTACTTC. It encodes CATSDPLLAEQETQYF.

This chain links TRBV19 with TRBJ2-2; D is possibly TRBD1 (6 bases). The CDR3 is 14 amino acids. Germline V lookup: CDR1 LNHDA, CDR2 SQIVND (reference sequence). V was shortened by 10 bases and J by 3 bases, with 15 bases between the two germline ends. This chain's CDR3 is CATEQGRDTGELFF. The CDR3 DNA sequence: TGTGCCACGGAACAGGGTCGGGACACCGGGGAGCTGTTTTTT.

This chain connects TRBV12-3 or TRBV12-4 to TRBJ1-5; D unclear. Trimming removed 6 bases from V and 3 bases from J, with 15 bases in between. This CDR3 comprises 15 residues. CDR3 sequence reads: CASSFANLPNQPQHF. The CDR3 DNA reads TGTGCCAGCAGCTTCGCTAACTTACCCAATCAGCCCCAGCATTTT.

In its sample, this clonotype was seen a few times. This sequence joins TRBV12-3 or TRBV12-4 and TRBJ1-5; a possible D gene is TRBD1 (5 bases). The CDR3 sequence is 13 residues long. Trimming removed 7 bases at V and 7 bases at J, with 14 bases between. CDR3 region: CASNKRGEQPQHF. CDR3 nucleotides: TGTGCCAGCAACAAACGGGGGGAGCAGCCCCAGCATTTT.